The next 6 T cell receptor beta chains were all read from a single sample in a study of shared clonotypes between healthy human individuals. This table comes from immunoSEQ multiplex PCR, and its TCRdb copy is limited to in-frame clones, with some not included. The data contain millions of clones, roughly 92% of them singletons. The sequencing sample was made of naive CD4+ T cells sorted from blood. Subset specified: CD45RA+ positively selected. Receptor source: a man aged 18 to 29 in good health.

Regarding this clone: The sample holds other DNA sequences that translate to the same CDR3. The rearrangement joins TRBV10-3 to TRBJ2-5; D is perhaps TRBD1 (5 bases). The CDR3 is 14 amino acids. V lost 3 bases to trimming and J lost 3 bases, with 11 bases between them. CDR1 and CDR2 from the germline V gene are ENHRY and SYGVKD. CDR3 in amino acids: CAISDSPGKETQYF. In DNA form, the CDR3 reads TGTGCCATCAGTGACTCCCCAGGGAAAGAGACCCAGTACTTC.

V is TRBV5-1 and J is TRBJ2-7, with 7 bases fitting TRBD1. Per the germline V gene, CDR1 is SGHRS and CDR2 is YFSETQ. This CDR3 contains 13 residues. Trimming removed 3 bases from V and 4 bases from J; junction bases left unmatched: 4. The CDR3 DNA is TGCGCCAGCAGCTCCTTACAGGGGTACGAGCAGTACTTC. Its protein product is CASSSLQGYEQYF.

This chain's CDR3 is CASSYKRAGANVLTF. The DNA for the CDR3 is TGTGCCAGCAGTTACAAGAGGGCTGGGGCCAACGTCCTGACTTTC. The chain is built from TRBV6-5 and TRBJ2-6; D perhaps matches TRBD2 (5 bases). This CDR3 comprises 15 residues. V was pared by 2 bases and J by 2 bases, with 7 bases between. Germline CDR1 reads MNHEY; CDR2 reads SVGAGI.

This chain uses TRBV18 with TRBJ2-6, with a weak D call TRBD1 (6 bases). Germline V gene lookup returns CDR1 KGHSH and CDR2 LQKENI. V was cut by 4 bases and J by 2 bases, with 12 bases left in between. The CDR3 sequence is 16 residues long. CDR3 sequence: CASSRNPGAGANVLTF. CDR3 nucleotides: TGTGCCAGCTCACGAAACCCAGGGGCTGGGGCCAACGTCCTGACTTTC.

This chain connects TRBV27 to TRBJ2-1; 7 nucleotides line up with TRBD2. V was pared by 5 bases and J by 13 bases, with 5 bases of the junction left unmatched. This CDR3 has 11 residues. The V gene's germline CDR1 is MNHEY and CDR2 SMNVEV (reference sequence). CDR3 in DNA: TGTGCCAGCAGTATAAGCGGGATCCAGTTCTTC. Its translation is CASSISGIQFF.

This sequence joins TRBV19 and TRBJ2-3; the D call may be TRBD1 or TRBD2 (5 bases each). The CDR3 spans 21 residues. V was clipped by 1 base and J by 2 bases, with 28 bases between them. The germline CDR1 and CDR2 sequences are LNHDA and SQIVND (reference sequence). As DNA, the CDR3 is TGTGCCAGTAGTATAGTAGGTGGGACCACTTCCGGCCGGCGGCCCACAGATACGCAGTATTTT. Translation: CASSIVGGTTSGRRPTDTQYF.